This note documents a single TCR beta chain sequence. There is no known antigen for this receptor. No qualities accompany the bases; no much larger clone lies one base away. This record belongs to a study of blood T cell repertoires in COVID-19 (dated by TCRdb to 2018 to 2020). About the investigation overall: Collaborator samples came from the United States, Italy and Spain and covered acute and convalescent phases of COVID-19. Samples were obtained from the ongoing ImmuneRACE study (first 160 participants) and from 950 to 1,500 subjects provided by 6 global collaborators. The material from the prospective study consisted of cDNA or gDNA derived from T cells, B-cell-depleted T cells, or PBMCs. Nearly every sample came with metadata listing a de-identified subject ID, COVID-19 status, age in years and sex. Subjects who had been exposed to COVID-19, were actively infected with it, or had recovered from it provided the deeply sampled blood TCRbeta repertoires that made up the dataset. Where available, HLA class I and class II types were obtained from metadata supplied by the sample provider rather than from assay-based typing. The repertoires were released in a freely available public database intended as a resource for research on the immune response to SARS-CoV-2. Overall study results and their limits: How much clinical and demographic metadata was included differed by source and by participant, and the metadata was provided uncurated.

A second Seattle source provided samples from volunteer blood donors who had recovered from COVID-19. The collaborating institutions used their own protocols to collect whole blood in K2EDTA tubes. Collaborator samples were shipped for TCRbeta analysis as frozen whole blood, isolated PBMCs, or DNA extracted from either sample type. TCRbeta CDR3 regions were amplified from genomic DNA using the immunoSEQ Assay, a bias-controlled multiplex PCR. Per the authors' processing: Within the assay, amplification of reference gene primers was used to estimate how many nucleated cells each sample contained. To quantify the absolute abundance of each unique TCRbeta CDR3 rearrangement, sequence reads were collapsed and filtered. For each sample, productive Simpson clonality was calculated by taking the square root of Simpson's diversity index across productive rearrangements. TCRdb holds this immuneACCESS table with in-frame rearrangements only. Some clones are missing; in checked studies, unresolved V genes explain under half, and the rest has no known cause. V and J calls and clone size are those listed in that table; D and trimming were worked out from the DNA. Here the sample has some 240,000 clones; 75% to 90% occur a single time. The top ten clones comprise less than 7.5% of the sample.

From a lookup of the germline V gene, CDR1 and CDR2 are MNHEY and SVGEGT. Including the terminal cysteine and phenylalanine, the CDR3 comprises 14 residues. Only CDR3 DNA is held: 42 bases, read in frame from base 1. Relative to germline, V is missing 5 bases and J is missing 5 bases, with 7 bases of the junction outside any gene match. Sequencing used peripheral blood. This clonotype was obtained from a man aged 55 to 70 who had recovered from COVID-19. The rearrangement combines TRBV6-2 or TRBV6-3 with TRBJ1-1, with 8 middle bases fitting TRBD1. The nucleotide sequence reads TGTGCCAGCAGTACTTCCAGGGGGCGAACTGAAGCTTTCTTT. Its coded protein is CASSTSRGRTEAFF.